This T cell receptor (beta chain) originates from a study of blood T cell repertoires in COVID-19 (dated by TCRdb to the early 2020s). Turning to the overall study: Collaborator samples came from the United States, Italy and Spain and covered acute and convalescent phases of COVID-19. Where HLA class I and class II types were available, the types were taken from metadata supplied by the sample provider, not from assay-based typing. The material from the prospective study consisted of cDNA or gDNA derived from T cells, B-cell-depleted T cells, or PBMCs. Samples were obtained from the ongoing ImmuneRACE study (first 160 participants) and from 950 to 1,500 subjects provided by 6 global collaborators. Nearly every sample came with metadata listing a de-identified subject ID, COVID-19 status, age in years and sex. The repertoires were released in a freely available public database meant as a resource for research on the immune response to SARS-CoV-2. Subjects who had been exposed to COVID-19, were actively infected with it, or had recovered from it provided the deeply sampled blood TCRbeta repertoires that made up the dataset. What the work shows at the level of the full study, not this receptor alone: Clinical and demographic metadata were provided uncurated, with the amount varying by source and participant.

From the cysteine up to the phenylalanine, the CDR3 has a length of 15 residues. The retained sequence is limited to the CDR3, 45 bases, with the frame set at the first base. CDR1 SGDLS and CDR2 YYNGEE were looked up in the germline V gene. The junction shows trimming of 2 bases on V and 1 base on J, plus 12 bases between the germline ends. TCRbeta CDR3 regions were amplified from genomic DNA using the immunoSEQ Assay, a bias-controlled multiplex PCR. The authors' pipeline ran thus. Nucleated cell counts per sample were estimated from amplification of reference gene primers within the assay. To quantify the absolute abundance of each unique TCRbeta CDR3 rearrangement, sequence reads were collapsed and filtered. For each sample, productive Simpson clonality was calculated by taking the square root of Simpson's diversity index across productive rearrangements. Sourced from immuneACCESS, this table was stored by TCRdb with only in-frame sequences that have V and J called. A share of the clones is absent; for the studies checked, an unresolved V gene accounts for under half, and the remainder has no known explanation. V, J and clone size are taken as reported in that table, and D and trimming were inferred from the DNA itself. Recorded for this sample are about 230,000 clones; 85% to 90% of them occurred a single time. The ten largest clones capture approximately 10% of the sample.

With regard to this clone: No cognate antigen has been identified for it. It has no much larger one-base neighbor in the sample; base qualities were not kept.

In Seattle, one collaborating source enrolled patients while the infection was active and tracked those patients longitudinally over the course of disease. Whole blood was collected in K2EDTA tubes by collaborating institutions according to the institutions' own protocols. For TCRbeta analysis, collaborator samples were shipped as frozen whole blood, as isolated PBMCs, or as DNA extracted from either sample type. Sample: peripheral blood. The chain was built from TRBV9 and TRBJ1-1; the D gene is perhaps TRBD1, from 5 matching bases. This TCR derives from a man over 45 with COVID-19, enrolled during active disease. The CDR3 region has the sequence CASSVDGQKNTEAFF. The DNA sequence is TGTGCCAGCAGCGTGGATGGACAAAAGAACACTGAAGCTTTCTTT.